This T cell receptor (beta chain) was profiled in a study of T cells after posttransplantation cyclophosphamide (dated by TCRdb to about 2016). At the level of the whole study: T cell repertoire reconstitution was tracked by TRB sequencing after myeloablative bone marrow transplantation in which posttransplantation cyclophosphamide was used as GVHD prophylaxis. Samples from some 33 PTCy-treated patients and under 20 related bone marrow donors of those patients were subjected to antigen receptor sequencing. Because TRA and TRB clonality were tightly correlated in roughly 10 samples, subsequent TCR analyses were focused on TRB only. In 3 patients, TRB sequencing was also performed on up to 3 more blood samples taken 2 to 5.2 years after transplant, and in several patients, pretransplant blood was also TRB-sequenced. Public TRB sequences were searched against a database of over 3,600 sequences associated with responses to pathogens, tumor antigens, self-antigens and alloantigens. Blood from every one of the roughly 30 PTCy patients who had 1-year posttransplant specimens underwent TRB sequencing. Results the study describes overall, beyond this receptor: Across the roughly 40 patients, TRB clonality was highly associated with recipient CMV seropositivity and CMV reactivation, and diversity with PTCy was similar to that in the CNI/methotrexate controls. At 1-2 months, donor-recipient similarity was low but rose over the first year, and the later blood repertoires were often dominated by donor CD8+ memory clones. The TRB repertoires of T cells infiltrating skin or the GI tract showed only limited overlap with the TRB repertoires found in blood.

Concerning this clone itself: The target of this receptor is not known. No much larger clone is present one base from it, and per-base qualities are unavailable.

TRB sequencing was run on genomic DNA with either the immunoSEQ assay at survey resolution or the hsTCRB kit. On the study's bioinformatics: The immunoSEQ software was used for initial read processing, and the LymphoSeq R package was used for repertoire analyses. Clonality was calculated as 1 minus normalized Shannon entropy, and the Gini coefficient was also calculated for each TRB dataset. To infer phenotypes in unsorted samples, TRB sequences from sorted subsets of the recipient or donor were mapped onto unsorted samples from the same recipient. TCRdb's version of the immuneACCESS table is confined to in-frame rearrangements and falls short of the full clone set. An unresolved V gene accounts for under half of the shortfall where checked; the remainder is of unknown origin. D and trimming come from the DNA, and the V and J calls and clone size come from that table. For this sample the table gives tens of thousands of clones, of which about 94% were detected only once. The top ten clonotypes cover 2.5% to 3% of the sample.

Peripheral blood samples were provided by related bone marrow donors on the day of marrow donation. Mononuclear cells from peripheral blood and bone marrow were separated by Ficoll-Hypaque density centrifugation and then cryopreserved. CDR1 SGHAT and CDR2 FQNNGV are derived from the germline V gene. Germline trimming: 3 bases from V, 4 bases from J; junction bases outside gene matches: 8. From its cysteine to its phenylalanine, the CDR3 spans 15 amino acids. Here the CDR3 DNA is all that survives: 45 bases in frame from base 1. This receptor was taken from a woman in her 30s in good health and a related stem cell transplant donor. This receptor chain uses TRBV11-2 and TRBJ2-5; a stretch of 7 junction bases matches TRBD1. Sequenced: PBMCs. The DNA sequence follows: TGTGCCAGCAGCTTGCAGACAGGGTTTGGAGAGACCCAGTACTTC. Its protein is CASSLQTGFGETQYF. Where the CDR3 stops, the reference TRBV11-2 and TRBJ2-5 genes take over; the full variable domain is EAGVAQSPRYKIIEKRQSVAFWCNPISGHATLYWYQQILGQGPKLLIQFQNNGVVDDSQLPKDRFSAERLKGVDSTLKIQPAKLEDSAVYLCASSLQTGFGETQYFGPGTRLLVL.